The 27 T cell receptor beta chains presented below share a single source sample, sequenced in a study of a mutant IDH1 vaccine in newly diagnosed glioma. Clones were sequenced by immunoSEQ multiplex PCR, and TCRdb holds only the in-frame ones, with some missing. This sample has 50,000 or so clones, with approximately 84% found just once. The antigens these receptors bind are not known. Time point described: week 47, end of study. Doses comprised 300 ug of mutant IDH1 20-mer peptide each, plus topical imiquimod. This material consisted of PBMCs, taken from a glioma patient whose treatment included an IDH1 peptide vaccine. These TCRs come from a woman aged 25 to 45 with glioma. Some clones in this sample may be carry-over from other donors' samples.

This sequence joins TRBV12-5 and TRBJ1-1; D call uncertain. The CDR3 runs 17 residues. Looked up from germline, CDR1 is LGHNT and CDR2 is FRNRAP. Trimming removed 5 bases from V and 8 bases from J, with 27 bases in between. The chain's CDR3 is CASGPKRVESPNREAFF. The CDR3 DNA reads TGTGCTAGTGGTCCCAAACGAGTAGAATCCCCGAACCGAGAAGCTTTCTTT.

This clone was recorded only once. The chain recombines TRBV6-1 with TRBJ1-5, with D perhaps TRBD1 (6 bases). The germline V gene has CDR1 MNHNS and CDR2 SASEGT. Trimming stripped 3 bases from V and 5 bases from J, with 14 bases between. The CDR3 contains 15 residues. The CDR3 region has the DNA TGTGCCAGCAGTGATCCTAGACAGGCAGATCAGCCCCAGCATTTT. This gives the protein CASSDPRQADQPQHF.

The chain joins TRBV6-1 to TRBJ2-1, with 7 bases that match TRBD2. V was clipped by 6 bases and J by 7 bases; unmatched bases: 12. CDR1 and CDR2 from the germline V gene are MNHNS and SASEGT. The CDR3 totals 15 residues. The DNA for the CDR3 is TGTGCCAGCAGCCGTGTCCTCCCCGGGGGGAATGAGCAGTTCTTC. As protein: CASSRVLPGGNEQFF.

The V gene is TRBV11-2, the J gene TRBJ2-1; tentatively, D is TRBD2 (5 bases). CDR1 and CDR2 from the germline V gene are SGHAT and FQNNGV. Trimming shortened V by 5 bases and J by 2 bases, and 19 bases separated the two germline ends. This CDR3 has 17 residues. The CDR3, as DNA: TGTGCCAGCAGCCCCCACCCCCAGCGGAAGGCCTACAATGAGCAGTTCTTC. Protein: CASSPHPQRKAYNEQFF.

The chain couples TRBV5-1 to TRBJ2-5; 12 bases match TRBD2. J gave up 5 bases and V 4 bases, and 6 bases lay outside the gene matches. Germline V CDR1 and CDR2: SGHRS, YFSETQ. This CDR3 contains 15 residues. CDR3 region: CASSIRLAGDETQYF. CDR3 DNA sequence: TGCGCCAGCAGCATTCGACTAGCGGGAGACGAGACCCAGTACTTC.

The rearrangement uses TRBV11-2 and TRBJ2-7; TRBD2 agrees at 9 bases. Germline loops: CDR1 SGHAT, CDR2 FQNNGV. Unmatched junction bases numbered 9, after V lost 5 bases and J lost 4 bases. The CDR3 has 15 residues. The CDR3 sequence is CASSQPTSGRYEQYF. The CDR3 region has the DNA TGTGCCAGCAGCCAACCGACTAGCGGAAGATACGAGCAGTACTTC.

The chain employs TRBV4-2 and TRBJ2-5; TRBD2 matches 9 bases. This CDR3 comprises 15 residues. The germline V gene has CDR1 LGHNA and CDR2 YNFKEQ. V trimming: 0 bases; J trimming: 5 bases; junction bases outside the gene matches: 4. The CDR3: CASSQETSGRETQYF. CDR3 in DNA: TGTGCCAGCAGCCAAGAGACTAGCGGTAGGGAGACCCAGTACTTC.

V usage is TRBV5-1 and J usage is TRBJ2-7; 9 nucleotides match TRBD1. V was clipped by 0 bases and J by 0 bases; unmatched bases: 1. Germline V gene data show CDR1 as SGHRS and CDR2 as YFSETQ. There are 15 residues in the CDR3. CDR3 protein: CASSLEQGASYEQYF. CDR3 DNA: TGCGCCAGCAGCTTGGAACAGGGGGCCTCCTACGAGCAGTACTTC.

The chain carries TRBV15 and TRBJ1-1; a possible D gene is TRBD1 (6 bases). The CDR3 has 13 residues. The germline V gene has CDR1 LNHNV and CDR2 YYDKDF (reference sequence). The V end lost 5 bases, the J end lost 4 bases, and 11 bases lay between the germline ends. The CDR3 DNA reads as TGTGCCACCAGCTACAGGGCGGCCACTGAAGCTTTCTTT. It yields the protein CATSYRAATEAFF. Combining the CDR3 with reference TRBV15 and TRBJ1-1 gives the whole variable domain DAMVIQNPRYQVTQFGKPVTLSCSQTLNHNVMYWYQQKSSQAPKLLFHYYDKDFNNEADTPDNFQSRRPNTSFCFLDIRSPGLGDTAMYLCATSYRAATEAFFGQGTRLTVV.

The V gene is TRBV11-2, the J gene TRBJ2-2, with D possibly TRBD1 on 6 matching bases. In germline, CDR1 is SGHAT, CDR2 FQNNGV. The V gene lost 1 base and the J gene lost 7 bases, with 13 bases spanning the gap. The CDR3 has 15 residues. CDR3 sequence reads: CASSLGDKGIGELFF. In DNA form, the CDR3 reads TGTGCCAGCAGCTTAGGGGACAAGGGAATCGGGGAGCTGTTTTTT.

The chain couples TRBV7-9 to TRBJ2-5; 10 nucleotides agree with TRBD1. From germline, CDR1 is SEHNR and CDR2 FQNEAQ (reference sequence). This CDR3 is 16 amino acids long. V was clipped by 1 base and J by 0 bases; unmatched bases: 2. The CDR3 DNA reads TGTGCCAGCAGCTTAGGGGACAGGGGATACCAAGAGACCCAGTACTTC. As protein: CASSLGDRGYQETQYF.

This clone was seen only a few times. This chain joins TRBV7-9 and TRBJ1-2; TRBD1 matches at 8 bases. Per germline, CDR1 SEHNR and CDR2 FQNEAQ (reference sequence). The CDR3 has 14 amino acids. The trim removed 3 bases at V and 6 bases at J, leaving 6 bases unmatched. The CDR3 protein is CASSFDRGWDGYTF. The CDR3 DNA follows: TGTGCCAGCAGCTTTGACAGGGGATGGGATGGCTACACCTTC.

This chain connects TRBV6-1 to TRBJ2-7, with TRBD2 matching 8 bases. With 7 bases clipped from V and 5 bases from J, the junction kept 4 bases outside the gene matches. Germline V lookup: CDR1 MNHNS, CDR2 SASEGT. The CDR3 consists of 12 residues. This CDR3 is CASNPSGHEQYF. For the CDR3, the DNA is TGTGCCAGCAATCCTAGCGGGCACGAGCAGTACTTC.

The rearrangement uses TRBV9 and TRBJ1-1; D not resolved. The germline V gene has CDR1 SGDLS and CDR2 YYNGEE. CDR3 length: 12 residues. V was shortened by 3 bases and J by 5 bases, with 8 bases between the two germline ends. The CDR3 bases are TGTGCCAGCAGCGCCATCGGGACTGAAGCTTTCTTT. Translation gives CASSAIGTEAFF.

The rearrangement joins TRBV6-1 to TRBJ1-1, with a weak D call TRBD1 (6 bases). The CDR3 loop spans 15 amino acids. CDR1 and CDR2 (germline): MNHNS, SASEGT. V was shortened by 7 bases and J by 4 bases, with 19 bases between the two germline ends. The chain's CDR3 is CASTPSHSRGTEAFF. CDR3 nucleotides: TGTGCCAGCACTCCCTCACATTCCAGGGGCACTGAAGCTTTCTTT.

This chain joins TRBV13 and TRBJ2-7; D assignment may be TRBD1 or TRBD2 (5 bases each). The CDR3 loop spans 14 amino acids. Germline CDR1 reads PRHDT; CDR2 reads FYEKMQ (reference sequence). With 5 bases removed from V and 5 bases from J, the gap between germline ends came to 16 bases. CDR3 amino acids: CASSPGASFHEQYF. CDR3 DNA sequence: TGTGCCAGCAGCCCCGGGGCTAGCTTCCACGAGCAGTACTTC.

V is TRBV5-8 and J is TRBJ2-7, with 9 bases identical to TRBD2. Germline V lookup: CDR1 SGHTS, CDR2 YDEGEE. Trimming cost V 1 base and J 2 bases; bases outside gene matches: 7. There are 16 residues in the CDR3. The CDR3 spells CASSLRGLAQTYEQYF. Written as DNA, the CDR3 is TGTGCCAGCAGCTTGAGGGGACTAGCACAGACCTACGAGCAGTACTTC. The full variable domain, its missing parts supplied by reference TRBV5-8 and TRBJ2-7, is EAGVTQSPTHLIKTRGQQATLRCSPISGHTSVYWYQQALGLGLQFLLWYDEGEERNRGNFPPRFSGRQFPNYSSELNVNALELEDSALYLCASSLRGLAQTYEQYFGPGTRLTVT.

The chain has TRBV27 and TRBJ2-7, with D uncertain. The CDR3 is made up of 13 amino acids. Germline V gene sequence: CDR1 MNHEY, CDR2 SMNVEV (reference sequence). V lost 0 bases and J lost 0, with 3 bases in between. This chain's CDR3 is CASSLSYSYEQYF. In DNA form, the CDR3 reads TGTGCCAGCAGTTTATCGTACTCCTACGAGCAGTACTTC.

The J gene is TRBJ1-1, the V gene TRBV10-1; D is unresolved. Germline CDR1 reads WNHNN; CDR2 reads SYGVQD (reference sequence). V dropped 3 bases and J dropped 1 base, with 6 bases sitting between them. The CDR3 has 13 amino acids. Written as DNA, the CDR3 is TGCGCCAGCAGTGAAAGGGAGAACACTGAAGCTTTCTTT. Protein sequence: CASSERENTEAFF.

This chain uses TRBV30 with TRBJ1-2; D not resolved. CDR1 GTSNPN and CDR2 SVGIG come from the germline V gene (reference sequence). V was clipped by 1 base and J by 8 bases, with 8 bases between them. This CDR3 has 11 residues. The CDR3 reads CAWSAGTGYTF. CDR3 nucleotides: TGTGCCTGGAGTGCGGGAACCGGCTACACCTTC.

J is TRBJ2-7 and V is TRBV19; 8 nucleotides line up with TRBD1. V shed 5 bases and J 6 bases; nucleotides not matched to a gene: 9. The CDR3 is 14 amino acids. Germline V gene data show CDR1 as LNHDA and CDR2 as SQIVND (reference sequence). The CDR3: CASSPGQGGREQYF. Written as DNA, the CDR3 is TGTGCCAGTAGTCCTGGACAGGGAGGCCGCGAGCAGTACTTC.

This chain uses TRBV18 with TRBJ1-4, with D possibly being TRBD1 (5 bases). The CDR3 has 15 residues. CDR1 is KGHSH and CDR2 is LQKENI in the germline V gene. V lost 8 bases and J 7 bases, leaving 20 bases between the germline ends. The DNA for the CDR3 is TGTGCCAGCGCCACCAGTGAACCGGGGGGTGAAAAACTGTTTTTT. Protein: CASATSEPGGEKLFF.

The CDR3 here is CASSSALSGNTIYF. CDR3 nucleotides: TGTGCCAGTAGTTCCGCGCTCTCTGGAAACACCATATATTTT. The chain recombines TRBV19 with TRBJ1-3; D remains ambiguous. Trimming left V 5 bases short and J 0 bases short, with 8 bases between. Germline V lookup: CDR1 LNHDA, CDR2 SQIVND (reference sequence). The CDR3 is 14 residues long.

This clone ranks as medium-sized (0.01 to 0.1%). CDR3 region: CASSSGLAGDYF. CDR3 nucleotide sequence: TGTGCCAGCAGCTCGGGACTAGCGGGAGACTACTTC. This chain links TRBV11-2 with TRBJ2-7, with 14 bases identical to TRBD2. J gave up 13 bases and V 4 bases, and 3 bases lay outside the gene matches. Germline V gives CDR1 SGHAT, CDR2 FQNNGV. This CDR3 has 12 residues. Using reference TRBV11-2 and TRBJ2-7 for the parts outside the CDR3, the full variable domain is EAGVAQSPRYKIIEKRQSVAFWCNPISGHATLYWYQQILGQGPKLLIQFQNNGVVDDSQLPKDRFSAERLKGVDSTLKIQPAKLEDSAVYLCASSSGLAGDYFGPGTRLTVT.

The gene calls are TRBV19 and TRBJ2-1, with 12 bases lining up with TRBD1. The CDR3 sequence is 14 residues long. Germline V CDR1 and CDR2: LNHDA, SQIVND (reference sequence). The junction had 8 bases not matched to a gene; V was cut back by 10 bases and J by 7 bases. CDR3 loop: CAMKGTGGKNEQFF. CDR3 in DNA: TGTGCCATGAAGGGGACAGGGGGCAAAAATGAGCAGTTCTTC.

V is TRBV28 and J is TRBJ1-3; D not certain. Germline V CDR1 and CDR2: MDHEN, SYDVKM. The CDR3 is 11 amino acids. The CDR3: CAEGSGNTIYF. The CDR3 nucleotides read TGTGCTGAAGGGAGTGGAAACACCATATATTTT.

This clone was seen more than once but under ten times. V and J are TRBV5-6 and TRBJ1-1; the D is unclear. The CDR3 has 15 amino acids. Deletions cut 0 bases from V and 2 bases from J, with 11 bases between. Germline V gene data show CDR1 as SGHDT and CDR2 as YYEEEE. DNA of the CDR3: TGTGCCAGCAGCTTGGTAGGAGCCCCTAACACTGAAGCTTTCTTT. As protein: CASSLVGAPNTEAFF. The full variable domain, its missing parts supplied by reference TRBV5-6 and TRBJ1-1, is DAGVTQSPTHLIKTRGQQVTLRCSPKSGHDTVSWYQQALGQGPQFIFQYYEEEERQRGNFPDRFSGHQFPNYSSELNVNALLLGDSALYLCASSLVGAPNTEAFFGQGTRLTVV.